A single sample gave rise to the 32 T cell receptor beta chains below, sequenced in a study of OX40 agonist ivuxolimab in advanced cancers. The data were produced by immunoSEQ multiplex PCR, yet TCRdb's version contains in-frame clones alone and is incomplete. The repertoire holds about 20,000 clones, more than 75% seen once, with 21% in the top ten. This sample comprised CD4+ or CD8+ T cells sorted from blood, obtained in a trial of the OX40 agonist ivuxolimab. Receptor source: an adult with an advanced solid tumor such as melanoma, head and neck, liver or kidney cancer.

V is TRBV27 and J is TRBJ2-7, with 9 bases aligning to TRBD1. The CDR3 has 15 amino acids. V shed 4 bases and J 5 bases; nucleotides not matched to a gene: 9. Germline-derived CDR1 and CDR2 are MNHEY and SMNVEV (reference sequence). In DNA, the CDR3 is TGTGCCAGCAGTTCCCCCGGGACAGGGCGGGACGAGCAGTACTTC. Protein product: CASSSPGTGRDEQYF.

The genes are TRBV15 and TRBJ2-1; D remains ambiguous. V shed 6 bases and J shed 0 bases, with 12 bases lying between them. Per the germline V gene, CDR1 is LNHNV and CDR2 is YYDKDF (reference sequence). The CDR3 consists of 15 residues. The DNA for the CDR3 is TGTGCCACCAGTAGTTCCCGAAGCTCCTACAATGAGCAGTTCTTC. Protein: CATSSSRSSYNEQFF.

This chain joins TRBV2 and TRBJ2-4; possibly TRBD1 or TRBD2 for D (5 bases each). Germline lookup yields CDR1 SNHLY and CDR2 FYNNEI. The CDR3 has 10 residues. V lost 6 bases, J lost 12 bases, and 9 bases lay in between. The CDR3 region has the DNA TGTGCCAGCAGCGGGGACCCTCAGTACTTC. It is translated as CASSGDPQYF.

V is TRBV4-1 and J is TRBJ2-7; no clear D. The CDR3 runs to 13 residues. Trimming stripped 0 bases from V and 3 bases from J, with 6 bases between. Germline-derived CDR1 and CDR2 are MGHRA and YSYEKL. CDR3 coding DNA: TGCGCCAGCAGCCAAGAGCTCCACTACGAGCAGTACTTC. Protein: CASSQELHYEQYF.

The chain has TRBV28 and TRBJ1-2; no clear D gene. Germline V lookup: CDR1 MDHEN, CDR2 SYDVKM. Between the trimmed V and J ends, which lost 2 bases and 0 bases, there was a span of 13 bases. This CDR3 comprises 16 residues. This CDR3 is CASSLAPRMTNYGYTF. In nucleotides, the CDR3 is TGTGCCAGCAGTTTAGCCCCTCGGATGACTAACTATGGCTACACCTTC.

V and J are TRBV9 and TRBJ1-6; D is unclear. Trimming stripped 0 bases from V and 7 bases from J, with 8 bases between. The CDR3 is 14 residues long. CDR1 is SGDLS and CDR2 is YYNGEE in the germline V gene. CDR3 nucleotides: TGTGCCAGCAGCGTAGAGGGAGGCAATTCACCCCTCCACTTT. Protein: CASSVEGGNSPLHF.

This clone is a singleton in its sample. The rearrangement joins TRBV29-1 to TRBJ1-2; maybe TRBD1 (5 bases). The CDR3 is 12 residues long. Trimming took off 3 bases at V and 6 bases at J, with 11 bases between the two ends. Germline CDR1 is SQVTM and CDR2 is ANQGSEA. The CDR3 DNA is TGCAGCGTTGATCGACGGGGGGATGGCTACACCTTC. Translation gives CSVDRRGDGYTF.

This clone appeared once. The CDR3 here is CASSFIGTGVYEQYF. Written as DNA, the CDR3 is TGTGCCAGCAGCTTCATAGGGACAGGGGTTTACGAGCAGTACTTC. V gene TRBV11-2 combines with J gene TRBJ2-7; TRBD1 aligns across 10 bases. Germline CDR1 is SGHAT and CDR2 is FQNNGV. The CDR3 loop spans 15 amino acids. V lost 3 bases to trimming and J lost 4 bases; unmatched junction nucleotides: 6.

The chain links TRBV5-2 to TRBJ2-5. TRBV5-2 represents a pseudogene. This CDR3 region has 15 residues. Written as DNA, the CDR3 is TGTGCCAGCAGCTGGCGTGGGGTTGGCCAAGAGACCCAGTACTTC. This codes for CASSWRGVGQETQYF.

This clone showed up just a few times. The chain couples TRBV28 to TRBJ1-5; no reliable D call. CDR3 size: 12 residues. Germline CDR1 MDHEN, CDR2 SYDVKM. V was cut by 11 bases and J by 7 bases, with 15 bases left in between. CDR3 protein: CAGGFSRQPQHF. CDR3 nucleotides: TGTGCCGGTGGGTTTTCGAGACAGCCCCAGCATTTT.

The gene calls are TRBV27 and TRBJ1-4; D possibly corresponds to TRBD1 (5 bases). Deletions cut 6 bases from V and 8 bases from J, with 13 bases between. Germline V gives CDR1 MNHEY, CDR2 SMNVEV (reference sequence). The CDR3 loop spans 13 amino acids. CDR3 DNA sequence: TGTGCCAGCAGCCCCGGCGGGGGAGAAAAACTGTTTTTT. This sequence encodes CASSPGGGEKLFF.

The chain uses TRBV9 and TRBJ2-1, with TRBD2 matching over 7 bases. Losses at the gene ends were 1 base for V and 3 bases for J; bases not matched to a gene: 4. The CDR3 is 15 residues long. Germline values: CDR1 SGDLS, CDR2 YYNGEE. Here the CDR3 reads CASSVTGGLYNEQFF. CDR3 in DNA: TGTGCCAGCAGCGTAACGGGGGGACTCTACAATGAGCAGTTCTTC.

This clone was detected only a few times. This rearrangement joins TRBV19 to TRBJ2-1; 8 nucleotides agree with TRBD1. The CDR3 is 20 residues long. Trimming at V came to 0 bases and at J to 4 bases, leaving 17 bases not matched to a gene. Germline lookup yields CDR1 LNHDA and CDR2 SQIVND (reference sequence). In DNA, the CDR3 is TGTGCCAGTAGTATAGATCCTGGGGCAGGGGGCGATGAAAATTACAATGAGCAGTTCTTC. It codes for CASSIDPGAGGDENYNEQFF.

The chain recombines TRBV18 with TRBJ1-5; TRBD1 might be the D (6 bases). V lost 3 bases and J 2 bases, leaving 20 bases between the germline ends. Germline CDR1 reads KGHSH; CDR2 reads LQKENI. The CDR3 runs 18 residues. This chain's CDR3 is CASSPGAKGGYGNQPQHF. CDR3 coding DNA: TGTGCCAGCTCACCGGGAGCGAAAGGGGGATATGGCAATCAGCCCCAGCATTTT.

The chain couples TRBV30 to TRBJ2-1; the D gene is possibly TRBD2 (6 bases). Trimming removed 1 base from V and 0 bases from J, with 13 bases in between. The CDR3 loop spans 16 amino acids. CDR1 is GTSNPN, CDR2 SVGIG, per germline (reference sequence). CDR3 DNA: TGTGCCTGGAGTGGAAGCGGGTTGGGCTCCTACAATGAGCAGTTCTTC. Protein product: CAWSGSGLGSYNEQFF.

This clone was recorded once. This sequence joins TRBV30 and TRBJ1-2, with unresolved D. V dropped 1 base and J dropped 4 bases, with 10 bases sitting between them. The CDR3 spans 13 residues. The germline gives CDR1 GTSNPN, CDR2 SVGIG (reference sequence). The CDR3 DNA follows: TGTGCCTGGAGTGAAGGCGGCTTCTATGGCTACACCTTC. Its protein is CAWSEGGFYGYTF.

CDR3 residues: CASTAGGHEQYF. In DNA, the CDR3 is TGTGCCAGTACGGCGGGAGGCCACGAGCAGTACTTC. V usage is TRBV19 and J usage is TRBJ2-7; 8 nucleotides align to TRBD2. This CDR3 contains 12 residues. Germline CDR1 LNHDA, CDR2 SQIVND (reference sequence). Germline trimming cut 7 bases from V and 5 bases from J; bases unmatched to any gene: 4.

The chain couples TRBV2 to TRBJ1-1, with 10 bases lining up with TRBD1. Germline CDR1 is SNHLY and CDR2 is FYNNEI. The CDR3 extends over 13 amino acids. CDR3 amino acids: CATPGTGVAEAFF. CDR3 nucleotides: TGTGCTACACCCGGGACAGGGGTGGCTGAAGCTTTCTTT.

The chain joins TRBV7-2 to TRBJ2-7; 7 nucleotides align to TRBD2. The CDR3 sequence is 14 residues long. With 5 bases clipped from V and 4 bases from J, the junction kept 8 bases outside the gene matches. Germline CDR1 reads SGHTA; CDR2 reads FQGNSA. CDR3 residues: CASSPRGSAYEQYF. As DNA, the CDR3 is TGTGCCAGCAGCCCTCGCGGGAGCGCGTACGAGCAGTACTTC.

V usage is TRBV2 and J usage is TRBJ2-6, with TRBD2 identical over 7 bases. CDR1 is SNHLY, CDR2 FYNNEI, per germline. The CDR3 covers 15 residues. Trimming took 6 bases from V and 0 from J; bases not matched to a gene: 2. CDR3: CASRPGGSGANVLTF. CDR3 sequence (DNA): TGTGCCAGCAGGCCGGGGGGCTCTGGGGCCAACGTCCTGACTTTC.

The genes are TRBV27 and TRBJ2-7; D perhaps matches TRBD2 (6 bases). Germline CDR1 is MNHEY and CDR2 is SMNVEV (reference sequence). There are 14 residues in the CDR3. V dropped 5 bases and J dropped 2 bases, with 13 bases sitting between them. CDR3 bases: TGTGCCAGCAGTCTTCAAGCGGGTACCTACGAGCAGTACTTC. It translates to CASSLQAGTYEQYF.

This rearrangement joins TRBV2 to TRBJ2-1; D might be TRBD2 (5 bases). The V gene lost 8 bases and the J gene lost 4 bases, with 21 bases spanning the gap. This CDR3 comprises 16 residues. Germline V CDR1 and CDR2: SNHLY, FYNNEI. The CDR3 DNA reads TGTGCCAGCGGCCCTCGGGGTAGCCCCCCTTACAATGAGCAGTTCTTC. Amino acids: CASGPRGSPPYNEQFF.

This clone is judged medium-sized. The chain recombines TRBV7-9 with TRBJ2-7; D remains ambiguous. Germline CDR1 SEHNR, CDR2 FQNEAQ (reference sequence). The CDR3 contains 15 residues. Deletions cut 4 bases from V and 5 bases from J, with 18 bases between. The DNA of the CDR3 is TGTGCCAGCAGCTCGACGCGGACCTACAACAACGAGCAGTACTTC. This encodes CASSSTRTYNNEQYF.

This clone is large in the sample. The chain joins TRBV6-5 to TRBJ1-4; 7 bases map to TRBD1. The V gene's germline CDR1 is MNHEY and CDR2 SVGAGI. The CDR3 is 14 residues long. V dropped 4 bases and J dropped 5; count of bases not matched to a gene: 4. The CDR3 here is CASSSGQKNEKLFF. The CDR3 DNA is TGTGCCAGCAGTTCGGGACAGAAGAATGAAAAACTGTTTTTT.

The CDR3 region is CASSPWEAGFYNEQFF. Written as DNA, the CDR3 is TGTGCCAGCAGCCCATGGGAGGCGGGTTTCTACAATGAGCAGTTCTTC. The rearrangement uses TRBV27 and TRBJ2-1; tentatively, D is TRBD2 (6 bases). V was cut by 6 bases and J by 3 bases, with 18 bases left in between. The CDR3 runs to 16 residues. Germline CDR1 MNHEY, CDR2 SMNVEV (reference sequence).

CDR3 loop: CASDNSYEQYF. CDR3 in DNA: TGTGCCAGTGACAACTCCTACGAGCAGTACTTC. V usage is TRBV2 and J usage is TRBJ2-7; D gene ambiguous. This CDR3 is 11 amino acids long. CDR1 and CDR2 (germline): SNHLY, FYNNEI. Trimming left V 9 bases short and J 0 bases short, with 6 bases between.

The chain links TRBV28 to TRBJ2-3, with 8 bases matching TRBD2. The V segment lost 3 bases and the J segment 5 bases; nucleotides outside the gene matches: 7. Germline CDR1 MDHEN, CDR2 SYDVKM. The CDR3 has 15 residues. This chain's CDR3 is CASSFTGGLGDTQYF. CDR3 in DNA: TGTGCCAGCAGTTTCACGGGGGGGCTTGGAGATACGCAGTATTTT.

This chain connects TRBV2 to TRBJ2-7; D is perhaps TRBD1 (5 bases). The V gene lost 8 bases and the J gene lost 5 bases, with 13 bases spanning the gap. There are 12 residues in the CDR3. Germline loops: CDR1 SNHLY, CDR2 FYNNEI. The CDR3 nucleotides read TGTGCCAGCGAGTCAGGGAATAACGAGCAGTACTTC. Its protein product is CASESGNNEQYF.

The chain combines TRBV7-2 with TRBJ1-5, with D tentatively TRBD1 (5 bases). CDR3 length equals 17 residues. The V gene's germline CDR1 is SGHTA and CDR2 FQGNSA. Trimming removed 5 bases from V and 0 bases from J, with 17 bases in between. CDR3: CASSLGLTADSNQPQHF. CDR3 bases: TGTGCCAGCAGCCTAGGGCTGACAGCGGATAGCAATCAGCCCCAGCATTTT.

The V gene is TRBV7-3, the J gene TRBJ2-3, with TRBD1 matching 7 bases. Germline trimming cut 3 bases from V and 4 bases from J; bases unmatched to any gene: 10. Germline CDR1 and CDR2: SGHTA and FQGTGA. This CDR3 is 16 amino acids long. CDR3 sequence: CASSFRRQGNPDTQYF. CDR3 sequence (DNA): TGTGCCAGCAGCTTTCGGAGACAGGGAAACCCAGATACGCAGTATTTT.

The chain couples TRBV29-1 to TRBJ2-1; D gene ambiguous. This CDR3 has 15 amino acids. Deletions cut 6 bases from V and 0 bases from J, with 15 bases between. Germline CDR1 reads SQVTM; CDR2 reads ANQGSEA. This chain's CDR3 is CSVETGLSSYNEQFF. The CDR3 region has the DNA TGCAGCGTCGAGACGGGTTTGAGCTCCTACAATGAGCAGTTCTTC.

This CDR3 reads CASSWRGVGQETQYF. CDR3 in DNA: TGTGCCAGCAGCTGGCGTGGGGTTGGCCAAGAGACCCAGTACTTC. V gene TRBV4-2 combines with J gene TRBJ2-5; D call uncertain. CDR3 length equals 15 residues. V dropped 5 bases and J dropped 1 base, with 14 bases sitting between them. CDR1 is LGHNA, CDR2 YNFKEQ, per germline.